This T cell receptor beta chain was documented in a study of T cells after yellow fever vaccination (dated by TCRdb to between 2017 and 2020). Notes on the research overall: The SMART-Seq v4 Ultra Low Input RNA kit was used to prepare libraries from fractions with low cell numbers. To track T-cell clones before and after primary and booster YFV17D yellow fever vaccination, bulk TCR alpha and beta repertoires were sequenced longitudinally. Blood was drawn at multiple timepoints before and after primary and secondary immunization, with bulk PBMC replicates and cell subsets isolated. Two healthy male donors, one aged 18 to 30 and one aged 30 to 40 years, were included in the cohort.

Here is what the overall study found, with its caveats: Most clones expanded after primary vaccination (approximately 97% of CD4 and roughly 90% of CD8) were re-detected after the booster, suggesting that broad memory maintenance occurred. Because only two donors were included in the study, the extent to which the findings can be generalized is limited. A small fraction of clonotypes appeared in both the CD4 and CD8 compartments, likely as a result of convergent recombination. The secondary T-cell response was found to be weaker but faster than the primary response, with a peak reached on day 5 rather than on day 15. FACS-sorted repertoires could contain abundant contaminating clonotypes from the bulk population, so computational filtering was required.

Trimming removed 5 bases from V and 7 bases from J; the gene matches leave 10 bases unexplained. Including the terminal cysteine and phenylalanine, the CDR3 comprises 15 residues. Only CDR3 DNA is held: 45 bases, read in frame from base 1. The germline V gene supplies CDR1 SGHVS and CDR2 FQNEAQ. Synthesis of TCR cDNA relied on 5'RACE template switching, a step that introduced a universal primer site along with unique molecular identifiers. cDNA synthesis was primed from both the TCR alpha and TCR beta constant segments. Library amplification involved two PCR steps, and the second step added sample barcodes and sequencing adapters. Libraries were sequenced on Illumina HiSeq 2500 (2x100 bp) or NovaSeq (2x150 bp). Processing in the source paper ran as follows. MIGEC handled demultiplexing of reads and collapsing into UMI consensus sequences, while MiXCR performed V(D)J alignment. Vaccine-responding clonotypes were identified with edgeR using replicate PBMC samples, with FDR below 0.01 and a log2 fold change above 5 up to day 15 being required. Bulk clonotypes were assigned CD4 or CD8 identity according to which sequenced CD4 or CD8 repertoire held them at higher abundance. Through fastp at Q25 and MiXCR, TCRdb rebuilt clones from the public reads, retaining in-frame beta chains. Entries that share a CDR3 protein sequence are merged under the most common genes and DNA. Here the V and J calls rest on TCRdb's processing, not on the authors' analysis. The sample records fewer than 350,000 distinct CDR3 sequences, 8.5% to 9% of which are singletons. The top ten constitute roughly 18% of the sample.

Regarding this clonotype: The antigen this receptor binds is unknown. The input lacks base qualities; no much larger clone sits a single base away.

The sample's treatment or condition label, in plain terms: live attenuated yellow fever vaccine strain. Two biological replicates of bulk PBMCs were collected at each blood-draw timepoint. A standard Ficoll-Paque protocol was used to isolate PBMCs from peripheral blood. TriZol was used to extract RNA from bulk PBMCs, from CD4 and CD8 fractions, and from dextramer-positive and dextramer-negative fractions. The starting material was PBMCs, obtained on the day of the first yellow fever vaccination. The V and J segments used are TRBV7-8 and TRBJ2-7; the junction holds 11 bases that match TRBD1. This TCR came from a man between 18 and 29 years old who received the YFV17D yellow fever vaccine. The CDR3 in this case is CASSHRDRGSSEQYF. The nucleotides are TGTGCCAGCAGCCACCGGGACAGGGGGTCTTCGGAGCAGTACTTC.